These 20 T cell receptor beta chains share one sample of origin, sequenced in a study of molecular identifiers for immune sequencing clone quantification. TCRdb ran MiXCR on the PCR reads and lists one entry per CDR3 protein. The repertoire has tens of thousands of distinct CDR3 sequences, more than 35% of them found once; the top ten carry roughly 3.8%. Input material: naive CD8+ T cells from blood, with Jurkat cell RNA spiked in. Regarding subset: FACS-sorted CD8+CD4-CCR7+CD45RA+ naive T cells. The receptors were gathered from a human donor in good health. Some libraries in this study had Jurkat cell RNA spiked in.

This chain connects TRBV4-3 to TRBJ2-3; unclear D gene. This CDR3 is built from 15 residues. Trimming took off 4 bases at V and 2 bases at J, with 13 bases between the two ends. Germline assignment: CDR1 LGHNA and CDR2 YSLEER. The CDR3 here is CASSLGRTHTDTQYF. CDR3 in DNA: TGCGCCAGCAGCCTAGGCAGAACACACACAGATACGCAGTATTTT.

The chain has TRBV9 and TRBJ2-7; TRBD1 aligns across 8 bases. The V gene end was trimmed by 4 bases and the J gene end by 2 bases; junction bases not matched to a gene: 5. There are 14 residues in the CDR3. CDR1 and CDR2 (germline): SGDLS, YYNGEE. The CDR3 region is CASSLTGGTYEQYF. The CDR3 coding sequence is TGTGCCAGCAGCCTTACAGGGGGTACCTACGAGCAGTACTTC.

Comment on this clonotype: The CDR3 carries no conserved terminal phenylalanine or tryptophan, so it likely arises from a read error. It is unclear where the CDR3 begins or ends on the DNA, so no DNA is shown, and the CDR3 is as TCRdb lists it. The rearrangement links TRBV11-3 to TRBJ1-1; TRBD1 was called by the table and not checked on the DNA. Germline-derived CDR1 and CDR2 are SGHNT and YENEEA. The CDR3 length is 12 residues, termini included. The CDR3 reads CASSLNGQGTKP.

There are many counts of this clonotype. J is TRBJ2-2 and V is TRBV5-6; 11 bases are a match to TRBD1. The CDR3 consists of 16 residues. Germline CDR1 and CDR2: SGHDT and YYEEEE. The trim removed 3 bases at V and 6 bases at J, leaving 7 bases unmatched. The CDR3 DNA sequence: TGTGCCAGCAGCTCTCGGACAGGGGGCTTAGCCGGGGAGCTGTTTTTT. Translating it yields CASSSRTGGLAGELFF.

This clonotype was seen a handful of times. The rearrangement joins TRBV6-5 to TRBJ2-1; TRBD2 agrees at 12 bases. This CDR3 has 18 residues. Germline V gene data show CDR1 as MNHEY and CDR2 as SVGAGI. J gave up 4 bases and V 6 bases, and 13 bases lay outside the gene matches. The CDR3 sequence is CASSPGLAGGSLYNEQFF. CDR3 coding DNA: TGTGCCAGCAGCCCCGGGCTAGCGGGAGGGTCTCTATACAATGAGCAGTTCTTC.

V gene TRBV7-9 combines with J gene TRBJ1-4; maybe TRBD1 (5 bases). This CDR3 contains 15 residues. Germline V gene sequence: CDR1 SEHNR, CDR2 FQNEAQ (reference sequence). V was trimmed by 2 bases and J by 8 bases, leaving 15 bases between them. CDR3 residues: CASSLRGSPEEKLFF. CDR3 in DNA: TGTGCCAGCAGCTTAAGGGGATCTCCCGAGGAAAAACTGTTTTTT.

This clonotype was seen repeatedly, ten times or more. The chain has TRBV29-1 and TRBJ2-7, with 9 bases fitting TRBD2. The germline CDR1 and CDR2 sequences are SQVTM and ANQGSEA. The trim removed 4 bases at V and 6 bases at J, leaving 7 bases unmatched. This CDR3 has 13 amino acids. The CDR3 sequence is CSVVGGRAVEQYF. CDR3 sequence (DNA): TGCAGCGTTGTTGGCGGGAGGGCCGTCGAGCAGTACTTC.

In its sample, this clonotype was seen once. This is likely a read error, given that the CDR3 carries no conserved phenylalanine or tryptophan at its end. The V call is TRBV13, the J call TRBJ2-7; 8 nucleotides match TRBD2. There are 17 residues in the CDR3. The V gene's germline CDR1 is PRHDT and CDR2 FYEKMQ (reference sequence). The CDR3 sequence: CAGSLEASGPGTYEQYS. The CDR3, as DNA: TGTGCCGGCAGCTTAGAGGCTAGCGGGCCTGGTACCTACGAGCAGTACTCC.

The rearrangement uses TRBV12-3 or TRBV12-4 and TRBJ2-3; D unclear. The CDR3 is 12 amino acids. V gave up 8 bases and J gave up 2 bases, with 8 bases separating them. CDR3 protein: CASAFATDTQYF. As DNA, the CDR3 is TGTGCCAGCGCCTTTGCCACAGATACGCAGTATTTT.

V usage is TRBV29-1 and J usage is TRBJ2-3; possibly TRBD1 or TRBD2 for D (6 bases each). This CDR3 region has 13 residues. Trimming took off 7 bases at V and 0 bases at J, with 11 bases between the two ends. Germline loops: CDR1 SQVTM, CDR2 ANQGSEA. In nucleotides, the CDR3 is TGCAGCGGCCAAGGGGGGAGCACAGATACGCAGTATTTT. Its protein is CSGQGGSTDTQYF.

Details on this clonotype: This could be a read error, since a much larger clone is one nucleotide away. This chain links TRBV29-1 with TRBJ2-1; 10 bases line up with TRBD2. Per germline, CDR1 SQVTM and CDR2 ANQGSEA. The CDR3 consists of 16 residues. Trimming cost V 0 bases and J 6 bases; bases outside gene matches: 8. In DNA form, the CDR3 reads TGCAGCGTTGAAGAGCTAGCGGGAGAGCCGGTCAATGAGCAGTTCTTC. Amino acids: CSVEELAGEPVNEQFF.

At least ten counts were recorded for this clonotype. The chain is built from TRBV28 and TRBJ2-3; 12 bases are a match to TRBD2. J lost 3 bases, V lost 7 bases, and 5 bases had no gene match. Germline CDR1 reads MDHEN; CDR2 reads SYDVKM. This CDR3 contains 15 residues. The CDR3 sequence: CASTPSGRGTDTQYF. DNA for the CDR3: TGTGCCAGCACCCCTAGCGGGAGGGGAACAGATACGCAGTATTTT.

This clonotype was recorded only once. At one end, the junction sequence differs from germline, possibly due to a read error. V and J are TRBV6-5 and TRBJ1-4, with D perhaps matching TRBD1 (5 bases). Looked up from germline, CDR1 is MNHEY and CDR2 is SVGAGI. This CDR3 contains 13 residues. The CDR3 reads CACSRTGDEKLFF. The CDR3 DNA reads as TGTGCCTGCAGCCGGACGGGGGACGAAAAACTGTTTTTT.

The rearrangement links TRBV6-4 to TRBJ2-7; D unclear. The CDR3 loop spans 14 amino acids. V was pared by 6 bases and J by 4 bases, with 16 bases between. Germline lookup yields CDR1 MRHNA and CDR2 SNTAGT. The CDR3 region has the DNA TGTGCCAGCAGCCCGGCTCGCGGTGTATACGAGCAGTACTTC. Its protein product is CASSPARGVYEQYF.

This clonotype occurred a few times. This chain joins TRBV6-2 or TRBV6-3 and TRBJ2-1; D is unclear. The germline CDR1 and CDR2 sequences are MNHEY and SVGEGT. V dropped 8 bases and J dropped 3 bases, with 14 bases sitting between them. This CDR3 region has 14 residues. CDR3 residues: CASSKRTNYNEQFF. Written as DNA, the CDR3 is TGTGCCAGCTCCAAAAGGACCAACTACAATGAGCAGTTCTTC.

This clonotype was seen only a few times. The genes are TRBV6-5 and TRBJ1-1; a possible D gene is TRBD1 (6 bases). CDR1 is MNHEY, CDR2 SVGAGI, per germline. V lost 0 bases, J lost 9 bases, and 23 bases lay in between. The CDR3 consists of 17 residues. Here the CDR3 reads CASSYSIFGGREVKAFF. CDR3 nucleotide sequence: TGTGCCAGCAGTTACTCTATTTTCGGGGGGCGCGAGGTAAAAGCTTTCTTT.

The rearrangement links TRBV27 to TRBJ2-7, with D tentatively TRBD1 or TRBD2 (5 bases each). Germline CDR1 reads MNHEY; CDR2 reads SMNVEV (reference sequence). The CDR3 spans 14 residues. V lost 3 bases to trimming and J lost 6 bases, with 15 bases between them. The CDR3 region is CASSFGDGRGEQYF. DNA of the CDR3: TGTGCCAGCAGTTTCGGGGACGGTCGGGGCGAGCAGTACTTC.

The J gene is TRBJ2-1, the V gene TRBV12-3 or TRBV12-4; 7 bases are a match to TRBD2. V lost 3 bases and J lost 6; bases outside the gene matches: 8. There are 15 residues in the CDR3. CDR3 sequence reads: CASSFGRERGNEQFF. CDR3 nucleotides: TGTGCCAGCAGTTTCGGACGGGAGCGGGGCAATGAGCAGTTCTTC.

This clonotype has a count of ten or more. The chain couples TRBV5-1 to TRBJ2-3; a possible D gene is TRBD1 (6 bases). Deletions cut 0 bases from V and 5 bases from J, with 13 bases between. The CDR3 has 15 residues. Germline V gene data show CDR1 as SGHRS and CDR2 as YFSETQ. CDR3 sequence: CASSLVAGDQDTQYF. CDR3 DNA sequence: TGCGCCAGCAGCTTGGTTGCAGGGGATCAAGATACGCAGTATTTT.

In its sample, this clonotype was seen a few times. The CDR3 loop is CASSQADYGYTF. As DNA, the CDR3 is TGTGCCAGCAGCCAAGCTGACTATGGCTACACCTTC. V and J are TRBV3-1 and TRBJ1-2; no definite D call. There are 12 residues in the CDR3. V was cut by 1 base and J by 3 bases, with 3 bases left in between. The germline gives CDR1 LGHDT, CDR2 YNNKEL (reference sequence). Complete variable domain (other parts from reference TRBV3-1 and TRBJ1-2): DTAVSQTPKYLVTQMGNDKSIKCEQNLGHDTMYWYKQDSKKFLKIMFSYNNKELIINETVPNRFSPKSPDKAHLNLHINSLELGDSAVYFCASSQADYGYTFGSGTRLTVV.